The present T cell receptor (beta chain) was sequenced within a study of technical replicates of blood from a few donors (dated 2017 in TCRdb). The method behind the library was the immunoSEQ multiplex PCR assay. TCRdb took this table from immuneACCESS and kept in-frame rearrangements with V and J called. Such tables lack part of the clones; where checked against another copy, unresolved V genes explain under half of the gap, and the rest is unexplained. The sample has roughly 87,000 clones on record, 91% of them singletons. Around 0.42% of the sample comes from the top ten. Remarks on this clone: Its specific antigen is unknown. No clone much larger than this one lies a single base away; base qualities are absent.

For CDR1 and CDR2, the germline V gene lists MGHRA and YSYEKL. Its CDR3 holds 16 amino acids, cysteine through phenylalanine. CDR3 DNA only is kept here, 48 bases in frame from base 1. The V end loses 6 bases and the J end loses 1 base, and a stretch of 19 bases separates them. The rearrangement joined TRBV4-1 to TRBJ2-7; perhaps TRBD2 is the D gene, with 5 bases matching. The TCR comes from a human donor in good health. The sample consisted of T cells isolated from PBMCs. Here the CDR3 is given as CASSFGLEGGSYEQYF. In nucleotide form, the sequence is TGCGCCAGCAGTTTCGGTCTCGAGGGTGGGTCCTACGAGCAGTACTTC.